Each of the 15 T cell receptor beta chains below was sequenced from the same sample in a study of T-cell reconstitution after alpha-beta-depleted transplantation in children. As it was prepared, the TCRbeta library received unique molecular identifiers. From the PCR reads, TCRdb called clonotypes with MiXCR, one entry per CDR3 protein. The data contain some 500,000 distinct CDR3 sequences, approximately 32% of them singletons. Sequenced material: PBMCs from the stem cell graft donor, taken from the stem cell graft. Every receptor here comes from a human donor who donated a stem cell graft to a child with aplastic anemia.

This clonotype appeared a few times. This chain joins TRBV20-1 and TRBJ1-1; D gene ambiguous. The CDR3 totals 15 residues. CDR1 is DFQATT and CDR2 is SNEGSKA in the germline V gene (reference sequence). Trimming took off 1 base at V and 1 base at J, with 13 bases between the two ends. CDR3 DNA sequence: TGCAGTGCTAGAGTCGTGAGGGCGGGGAACACTGAAGCTTTCTTT. This encodes CSARVVRAGNTEAFF.

V gene TRBV5-1 combines with J gene TRBJ2-1; 14 bases are shared with TRBD2. Germline V gene data show CDR1 as SGHRS and CDR2 as YFSETQ. This CDR3 has 18 residues. The V and J ends lost 0 bases and 6 bases, in that order; junction bases with no gene match: 8. CDR3 loop: CASSLAPGLAGVPNEQFF. CDR3 nucleotides: TGCGCCAGCAGCTTGGCCCCGGGACTAGCGGGAGTTCCCAATGAGCAGTTCTTC.

The chain couples TRBV20-1 to TRBJ2-3; 13 bases map to TRBD2. The CDR3 is 16 residues long. V shed 4 bases, J shed 5 bases, and the junction held 9 bases outside the gene matches. In germline, CDR1 is DFQATT, CDR2 SNEGSKA (reference sequence). CDR3 sequence: CSATGLAGVSGDTQYF. The CDR3 region has the DNA TGCAGTGCTACAGGACTAGCGGGAGTTTCGGGAGATACGCAGTATTTT.

The rearrangement joins TRBV29-1 to TRBJ2-7; D remains ambiguous. This CDR3 contains 13 residues. CDR1 and CDR2 (germline): SQVTM, ANQGSEA. The germline V and J ends were trimmed by 0 bases and 2 bases, with 8 bases remaining between them. CDR3 DNA sequence: TGCAGCGTTGAAGATAGCATCGCCTACGAGCAGTACTTC. This encodes CSVEDSIAYEQYF.

This chain joins TRBV5-1 and TRBJ1-1; D remains ambiguous. CDR3 length equals 13 residues. Germline CDR1 reads SGHRS; CDR2 reads YFSETQ. V lost 4 bases and J 5 bases, leaving 12 bases between the germline ends. As DNA, the CDR3 is TGCGCCAGCAGCGGAGCAGTGGGAACTGAAGCTTTCTTT. It translates to CASSGAVGTEAFF.

This chain uses TRBV5-4 with TRBJ2-7; 11 nucleotides line up with TRBD2. Per the germline V gene, CDR1 is SGHNT and CDR2 is YYREEE (reference sequence). This CDR3 spans 15 amino acids. V lost 4 bases and J lost 7; bases outside the gene matches: 10. This CDR3 reads CASSPGTSGSGEQYV. The CDR3 DNA sequence: TGTGCCAGCAGCCCCGGGACTAGCGGCTCTGGTGAGCAGTACGTC.

The chain recombines TRBV7-2 with TRBJ2-3; D is unclear. Germline V gene data show CDR1 as SGHTA and CDR2 as FQGNSA. Trimming stripped 1 base from V and 6 bases from J, with 5 bases between. The CDR3 has 12 amino acids. In DNA, the CDR3 is TGTGCCAGCAGCTTAGGGGATGATACGCAGTATTTT. Translation gives CASSLGDDTQYF.

This rearrangement joins TRBV6-2 or TRBV6-3 to TRBJ2-6; 8 bases are shared with TRBD1. The CDR3 runs 18 residues. The trim removed 4 bases at V and 0 bases at J, leaving 8 bases unmatched. Germline CDR1 is MNHEY and CDR2 is SVGEGT. CDR3 sequence (DNA): TGTGCCAGCAGTTTCCTGACAGGGGCGATCTCTGGGGCCAACGTCCTGACTTTC. It is translated as CASSFLTGAISGANVLTF.

This clonotype showed up just a few times. The V call is TRBV15, the J call TRBJ1-6, with D hard to call. The germline V gene has CDR1 LNHNV and CDR2 YYDKDF (reference sequence). Trimming removed 5 bases at V and 6 bases at J, with 11 bases between. The CDR3 runs to 14 residues. This CDR3 is CATSVALLNSPLHF. The CDR3 nucleotides are TGTGCCACCAGCGTGGCCCTACTTAATTCACCCCTCCACTTT.

The J gene is TRBJ2-6, the V gene TRBV20-1; no definite D call. This CDR3 comprises 14 residues. The ends were cut back, 5 bases at V and 5 bases at J, with 13 bases in the middle. Germline V gene data show CDR1 as DFQATT and CDR2 as SNEGSKA (reference sequence). The CDR3 region is CSAAHDLWANVLTF. CDR3 sequence (DNA): TGCAGTGCTGCACATGATCTCTGGGCCAACGTCCTGACTTTC.

This clonotype has more than one count but fewer than ten. The J gene is TRBJ2-1, the V gene TRBV29-1, with D perhaps matching TRBD2 (6 bases). V shed 7 bases and J shed 0 bases, with 10 bases lying between them. Germline V lookup: CDR1 SQVTM, CDR2 ANQGSEA. CDR3 length equals 13 residues. The CDR3 loop reads CSGGVDSYNEQFF. The CDR3 DNA sequence: TGCAGCGGGGGGGTGGACTCCTACAATGAGCAGTTCTTC.

CDR3 loop: CASSQESGSYNEQFF. The CDR3 bases are TGTGCCAGCAGCCAAGAGTCGGGGAGCTACAATGAGCAGTTCTTC. The chain carries TRBV3-1 and TRBJ2-1, with a possible D match to TRBD2 (5 bases). The germline V gene encodes CDR1 LGHDT and CDR2 YNNKEL (reference sequence). V was trimmed by 0 bases and J by 3 bases, leaving 9 bases between them. CDR3 length: 15 amino acids.

The chain uses TRBV11-2 and TRBJ1-5, with D perhaps matching TRBD1 (6 bases). CDR1 is SGHAT and CDR2 is FQNNGV in the germline V gene. The CDR3 consists of 18 residues. V was clipped by 5 bases and J by 0 bases, with 20 bases between them. CDR3: CASSDSKAGVTSNQPQHF. CDR3 bases: TGTGCCAGCAGCGACAGCAAAGCAGGGGTGACTAGCAATCAGCCCCAGCATTTT. The full variable domain, in which reference TRBV11-2 and TRBJ1-5 provide the parts outside the CDR3, is EAGVAQSPRYKIIEKRQSVAFWCNPISGHATLYWYQQILGQGPKLLIQFQNNGVVDDSQLPKDRFSAERLKGVDSTLKIQPAKLEDSAVYLCASSDSKAGVTSNQPQHFGDGTRLSIL.

This clonotype has only a few counts. This chain links TRBV29-1 with TRBJ2-7; D gene ambiguous. This CDR3 contains 12 residues. Germline V gives CDR1 SQVTM, CDR2 ANQGSEA. With 7 bases removed from V and 6 bases from J, the gap between germline ends came to 16 bases. CDR3 DNA sequence: TGCAGCGGACGAACTGGGGAATCCGAGCAGTACTTC. Translating it yields CSGRTGESEQYF.

The J gene is TRBJ2-1, the V gene TRBV19, with D tentatively TRBD1 (5 bases). The CDR3 sequence is 14 residues long. Trimming took off 2 bases at V and 8 bases at J, with 13 bases between the two ends. CDR1 and CDR2 (germline): LNHDA, SQIVND (reference sequence). The CDR3 here is CASSIRVDIHEQFF. Here the CDR3 DNA reads TGTGCCAGTAGTATAAGGGTGGACATCCATGAGCAGTTCTTC.